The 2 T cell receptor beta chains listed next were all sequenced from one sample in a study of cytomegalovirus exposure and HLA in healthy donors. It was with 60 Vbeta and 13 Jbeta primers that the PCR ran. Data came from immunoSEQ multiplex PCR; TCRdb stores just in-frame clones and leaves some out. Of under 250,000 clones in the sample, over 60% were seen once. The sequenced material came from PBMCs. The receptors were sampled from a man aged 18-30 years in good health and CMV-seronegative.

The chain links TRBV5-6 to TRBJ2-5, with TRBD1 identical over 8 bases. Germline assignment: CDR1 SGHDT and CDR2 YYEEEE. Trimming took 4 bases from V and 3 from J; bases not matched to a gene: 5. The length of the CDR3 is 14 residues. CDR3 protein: CASSETGQEETQYF. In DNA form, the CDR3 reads TGTGCCAGCAGCGAAACGGGACAGGAAGAGACCCAGTACTTC.

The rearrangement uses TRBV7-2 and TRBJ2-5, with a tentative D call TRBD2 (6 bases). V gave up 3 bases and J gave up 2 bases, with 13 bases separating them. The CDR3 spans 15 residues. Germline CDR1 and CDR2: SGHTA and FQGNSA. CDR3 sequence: CASSFYAGLQETQYF. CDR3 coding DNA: TGTGCCAGCAGCTTCTATGCGGGATTACAAGAGACCCAGTACTTC. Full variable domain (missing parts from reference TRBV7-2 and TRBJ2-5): GAGVSQSPSNKVTEKGKDVELRCDPISGHTALYWYRQSLGQGLEFLIYFQGNSAPDKSGLPSDRFSAERTGGSVSTLTIQRTQQEDSAVYLCASSFYAGLQETQYFGPGTRLLVL.